Listed here is a single T cell receptor beta chain. Its target is not known. The CDR3 has 18 amino acids. J was trimmed by 0 bases and V by 2 bases; bases with no gene match: 12. Germline V CDR1 and CDR2: SGHTA, FQGNSA. Repertoires were generated with immunoSEQ multiplex PCR, while TCRdb's copy carries only in-frame clones and drops some. The data show 95,000 to 110,000 clones, 80% to 95% seen once. This sample is drawn from a study of T cell responses to AZD1222 COVID-19 vaccine. General observations from the study: Among those given AZD1222, only six were seropositive at baseline. Close to half of spike-specific TCRs reportedly recognize unmutated variant regions. Every sample of the repertoires postdated the peak T cell response. Distributed over spike, vaccine-associated CD4 TCRs predominated at 160-218 and 743-854.

This specimen was peripheral blood, taken 28 days after the second AZD1222 dose. The clonotype comes from an adult who received the AZD1222 COVID-19 vaccine. This rearrangement joins TRBV7-2 to TRBJ2-5, with 7 bases aligning to TRBD1. This CDR3 is CASSLSSWQGEYQETQYF. For the CDR3, the DNA is TGTGCCAGCAGCTTATCTTCCTGGCAGGGGGAGTACCAAGAGACCCAGTACTTC.